Shown below are 17 T cell receptor beta chains from a single sample sequenced in a study of shared clonotypes between healthy human individuals (dated by TCRdb to about 2020). Libraries were made using the immunoSEQ multiplex PCR assay. As stored in TCRdb, this immuneACCESS dataset retains in-frame rearrangements with V and J assigned. A fraction of the clones does not appear; measured against another copy, unresolved V genes explain less than half of the discrepancy, and the remainder lacks a known reason. The sample profile shows some 500,000 clones; approximately 95% of them were found once. 0.05% to 0.08% of the sample is held by the ten biggest clonotypes. The sample taken for sequencing was naive CD4+ T cells sorted from blood. In the paper's terms, the cell subset or site label means: CD45RA+ positively selected. The receptors come from a woman aged 25 to 39 in good health.

The chain couples TRBV4-1 to TRBJ1-1; unclear D gene. The germline V gene has CDR1 MGHRA and CDR2 YSYEKL. CDR3 length: 15 residues. Between the trimmed V and J ends, which lost 4 bases and 0 bases, there was a span of 12 bases. In nucleotides, the CDR3 is TGCGCCAGCAGCCTAATCCCCAGTTTGAACACTGAAGCTTTCTTT. Protein: CASSLIPSLNTEAFF.

Points on this clone: Other DNA variants within this sample encode the same CDR3. This chain links TRBV28 with TRBJ1-3, with D uncertain. Germline lookup yields CDR1 MDHEN and CDR2 SYDVKM. The CDR3 covers 13 residues. Trimming pared 1 base from V and 2 bases from J, leaving 3 bases between. The CDR3 sequence is CASSLLAGNTIYF. For the CDR3, the DNA is TGTGCCAGCAGTTTATTAGCTGGAAACACCATATATTTT.

The rearrangement joins TRBV6-5 to TRBJ2-7, with TRBD1 matching over 8 bases. Trimming at V came to 2 bases and at J to 2 bases, leaving 8 bases not matched to a gene. Germline CDR1 is MNHEY and CDR2 is SVGAGI. The CDR3 totals 16 residues. CDR3 nucleotide sequence: TGTGCCAGCAGTTACACGGCCCAGGGGGCTCCCTACGAGCAGTACTTC. This encodes CASSYTAQGAPYEQYF.

The rearrangement joins TRBV7-9 to TRBJ2-5; 12 bases map to TRBD2. The last part of the DNA fits TRBJ2-7 better; the J call may be wrong. This CDR3 contains 19 residues. Looked up from germline, CDR1 is SEHNR and CDR2 is FQNEAQ (reference sequence). CDR3 residues: CASSYPGRTSGIPGGEQYF. The CDR3 DNA reads as TGTGCCAGCAGCTATCCAGGGAGGACTAGCGGGATTCCCGGGGGCGAGCAGTACTTC.

The chain links TRBV18 to TRBJ1-1; TRBD1 matches 8 bases. Losses at the gene ends were 3 bases for V and 9 bases for J; bases not matched to a gene: 15. CDR3 length equals 16 residues. CDR1 is KGHSH, CDR2 LQKENI, per germline. CDR3 loop: CASSPLRATGANQAFF. Written as DNA, the CDR3 is TGTGCCAGCTCACCCCTCCGGGCGACAGGGGCCAACCAAGCTTTCTTT.

This clone is a singleton in its sample. The rearrangement uses TRBV30 and TRBJ2-7; 9 bases agree with TRBD2. Losses at the gene ends were 4 bases for V and 1 base for J; bases not matched to a gene: 11. The CDR3 extends over 16 amino acids. CDR1 and CDR2 from the germline V gene are GTSNPN and SVGIG (reference sequence). The CDR3 DNA reads as TGTGCCTGGACCGGTTGTTGCGGGAGGGCTTCCTACGAGCAGTACTTC. Translation gives CAWTGCCGRASYEQYF. Complete variable domain (other parts from reference TRBV30 and TRBJ2-7): SQTIHQWPATLVQPVGSPLSLECTVEGTSNPNLYWYRQAAGRGLQLLFYSVGIGQISSEVPQNLSASRPQDRQFILSSKKLLLSDSGFYLCAWTGCCGRASYEQYFGPGTRLTVT.

The chain employs TRBV4-1 and TRBJ1-2, with D unresolved. In germline, CDR1 is MGHRA, CDR2 YSYEKL. The CDR3 runs 14 residues. Trimming pared 1 base from V and 9 bases from J, leaving 15 bases between. The CDR3 DNA reads TGCGCCAGCAGCCAAGGTGACACCGGGCGTCGCTACACCTTC. This gives the protein CASSQGDTGRRYTF.

The V gene is TRBV27, the J gene TRBJ1-5; 7 bases align to TRBD1. This CDR3 region has 16 residues. J lost 4 bases, V lost 6 bases, and 12 bases had no gene match. Germline CDR1 is MNHEY and CDR2 is SMNVEV (reference sequence). In nucleotides, the CDR3 is TGTGCCAGCAGCCCTGAGGGGGCGATGAGAAATCAGCCCCAGCATTTT. Its protein product is CASSPEGAMRNQPQHF.

This chain connects TRBV6-5 to TRBJ2-2; TRBD1 might be the D (5 bases). Germline CDR1 MNHEY, CDR2 SVGAGI. V dropped 0 bases and J dropped 3 bases, with 8 bases sitting between them. The CDR3 extends over 15 amino acids. The CDR3 protein is CASSYSQGYTGELFF. Written as DNA, the CDR3 is TGTGCCAGCAGTTACTCTCAGGGATACACCGGGGAGCTGTTTTTT.

The chain carries TRBV5-1 and TRBJ2-7; 11 bases are shared with TRBD2. The CDR3 is 17 residues long. V was pared by 3 bases and J by 2 bases, with 10 bases of the junction left unmatched. Germline V gene sequence: CDR1 SGHRS, CDR2 YFSETQ. This CDR3 is CASSSGATSGSPYEQYF. CDR3 sequence (DNA): TGCGCCAGCAGCTCGGGGGCAACTAGCGGGAGTCCCTACGAGCAGTACTTC.

The chain recombines TRBV4-1 with TRBJ2-5, with TRBD1 matching over 9 bases. The last part of the DNA fits TRBJ2-7 better; the J call may be wrong. Germline assignment: CDR1 MGHRA and CDR2 YSYEKL. This CDR3 has 16 amino acids. This CDR3 reads CASSRGQGPSSYEQYF. The CDR3 nucleotides are TGCGCCAGCAGCCGGGGACAGGGCCCCAGCTCCTACGAGCAGTACTTC.

V usage is TRBV9 and J usage is TRBJ2-1; 13 bases are a match to TRBD2. The V segment lost 5 bases and the J segment 7 bases; nucleotides outside the gene matches: 6. The CDR3 has 15 amino acids. Germline loops: CDR1 SGDLS, CDR2 YYNGEE. The CDR3 DNA follows: TGTGCCAGCAGTAGGACTAGCGGGAGTGGTAATGAGCAGTTCTTC. This codes for CASSRTSGSGNEQFF.

The chain recombines TRBV2 with TRBJ2-5, with D uncertain. Trimming shortened V by 2 bases and J by 7 bases, and 17 bases separated the two germline ends. The CDR3 has 15 residues. Germline V gene data show CDR1 as SNHLY and CDR2 as FYNNEI. CDR3 in amino acids: CASSEFKTPGGTQYF. As DNA, the CDR3 is TGTGCCAGCAGTGAATTTAAGACCCCAGGCGGGACCCAGTACTTC.

V and J are TRBV7-8 and TRBJ1-3; weak D call: TRBD1 (5 bases). The germline gives CDR1 SGHVS, CDR2 FQNEAQ. Trimming shortened V by 0 bases and J by 3 bases, and 12 bases separated the two germline ends. The CDR3 covers 16 residues. In DNA, the CDR3 is TGTGCCAGCAGCTTAGCTTGGGGGGTCGGTGGAAACACCATATATTTT. This translates into CASSLAWGVGGNTIYF.

The chain has TRBV28 and TRBJ1-4; 10 nucleotides align to TRBD1. The V gene's germline CDR1 is MDHEN and CDR2 SYDVKM. The CDR3 is made up of 15 amino acids. V lost 6 bases, J lost 7 bases, and 8 bases stayed unmatched. The CDR3 DNA sequence: TGTGCCAGCAGCCAGACAGGGGGCGCGGGTGAAAAACTGTTTTTT. Protein: CASSQTGGAGEKLFF.

The chain employs TRBV19 and TRBJ2-7; D is unresolved. The V end was cut by 6 bases, the J end by 2 bases, with 20 bases between. Per germline, CDR1 LNHDA and CDR2 SQIVND (reference sequence). The CDR3 covers 16 residues. CDR3 protein: CASSNGLVATAYEQYF. The CDR3 DNA reads as TGTGCCAGTAGCAATGGGTTAGTGGCGACCGCCTACGAGCAGTACTTC. The entire variable domain, with the rest obtained from reference TRBV19 and TRBJ2-7, is as follows: DGGITQSPKYLFRKEGQNVTLSCEQNLNHDAMYWYRQDPGQGLRLIYYSQIVNDFQKGDIAEGYSVSREKKESFPLTVTSAQKNPTAFYLCASSNGLVATAYEQYFGPGTRLTVT.

The genes are TRBV19 and TRBJ2-1, with 12 bases aligning to TRBD2. With 8 bases clipped from V and 5 bases from J, the junction kept 7 bases outside the gene matches. Germline V gene data show CDR1 as LNHDA and CDR2 as SQIVND (reference sequence). The CDR3 is 15 residues long. The CDR3 loop is CASARLAGAHNEQFF. CDR3 nucleotide sequence: TGTGCCAGTGCCCGACTAGCGGGAGCCCACAATGAGCAGTTCTTC. Drawing the rest from reference TRBV19 and TRBJ2-1, the complete variable domain is DGGITQSPKYLFRKEGQNVTLSCEQNLNHDAMYWYRQDPGQGLRLIYYSQIVNDFQKGDIAEGYSVSREKKESFPLTVTSAQKNPTAFYLCASARLAGAHNEQFFGPGTRLTVL.